A selection of T cell receptor beta chains follows, all from one sample in a study of molecular identifiers for immune sequencing clone quantification. TCRdb re-derived calls from the PCR reads in MiXCR, one entry per CDR3 protein. In the table there are 65,000 to 70,000 distinct CDR3 sequences, around 18% of which are singletons. Sequenced: naive CD8+ T cells from blood, with Jurkat cell RNA spiked in. Receptors originate from a human donor in good health. Some libraries in this study had Jurkat cell RNA spiked in. Each CDR3 is given with its conserved first and last residue. D genes are given only for firm matches. Some rows have no size entry. The others give once, few or many, or a class for an expanded clone.

V gene	clone size	J gene	D gene	CDR3 protein	CDR3 DNA
TRBV19	many	TRBJ1-2	TRBD1	CASMKDRGNYGYTF	TGTGCCAGTATGAAGGACAGGGGGAACTATGGCTACACCTTC
TRBV15	few	TRBJ2-3	-	CATSRGVEESTDTQYF	TGTGCCACCAGCAGGGGGGTTGAAGAAAGCACAGATACGCAGTATTTT
TRBV28	many	TRBJ1-2	-	CASGATANYGYTF	TGTGCCAGCGGGGCCACCGCTAACTATGGCTACACCTTC
TRBV11-1	many	TRBJ2-6	TRBD2	CASSATSGRSSGANVLTF	TGTGCCAGCAGCGCCACTAGCGGGAGAAGCTCTGGGGCCAACGTCCTGACTTTC
TRBV29-1	many	TRBJ1-1	-	CSVEGVTEAFF	TGCAGCGTTGAGGGGGTGACTGAAGCTTTCTTT
TRBV29-1	-	TRBJ2-5	TRBD2	CSVESRLAGLRETRYF	TGCAGCGTTGAGAGCAGACTAGCGGGACTTCGAGAGACCCGGTACTTC
TRBV24-1	-	TRBJ1-1	TRBD1	CATSETGTAPEAFF	TGTGCCACCAGTGAGACCGGGACAGCCCCTGAAGCTTTCTTT
TRBV12-3/TRBV12-4	-	TRBJ1-5	TRBD1	CASSPDRGQPQHF	TGTGCCAGCAGTCCGGACAGGGGACAGCCCCAGCATTTT
TRBV6-5	-	TRBJ2-6	-	CASSYSVETVISGANVLAF	TGTGCCAGCAGTTACTCAGTCGAGACAGTGATCTCTGGGGCCAACGTCCTGGCTTTC
TRBV7-6	many	TRBJ2-7	-	CASSLASSYEQYF	TGTGCCAGCAGCCTAGCGTCAAGCTACGAGCAGTACTTC
TRBV7-9	-	TRBJ2-1	TRBD2	CASSSASGRPPSSYTEQFF	TGTGCCAGCAGCTCCGCTAGCGGGAGGCCTCCAAGCTCCTACACTGAGCAGTTCTTC
TRBV29-1	many	TRBJ2-3	-	CSVELVLGDTQYF	TGCAGCGTTGAATTGGTCCTAGGGGATACGCAGTATTTT
TRBV11-2	many	TRBJ1-2	-	CASSSTPTPNYGYTF	TGTGCCAGCAGCTCTACCCCTACACCCAACTATGGCTACACCTTC
TRBV24-1	many	TRBJ1-1	TRBD1	CATRETGLNTEAFF	TGTGCCACCAGAGAGACAGGGCTGAACACTGAAGCTTTCTTT
TRBV7-2	medium-sized	TRBJ2-3	-	CASSLVPRDTQYF	TGTGCCAGCAGCTTAGTACCACGGGATACGCAGTATTTT
TRBV7-2	many	TRBJ2-1	TRBD2	CASSLGTSGRTRSYNEQFF	TGTGCCAGCAGCTTGGGGACTAGCGGGAGGACTAGATCCTACAATGAGCAGTTCTTC
TRBV5-6	many	TRBJ1-1	-	CASSLETPNTEAFF	TGTGCCAGCAGCTTGGAAACACCCAACACTGAAGCTTTCTTT
TRBV27	-	TRBJ2-1	TRBD2	CASSLSGTNNEQFF	TGTGCCAGCAGTTTGTCAGGGACTAACAATGAGCAGTTCTTC
TRBV10-2	many	TRBJ2-7	-	CASTLGGTYEQYF	TGCGCCAGCACCCTGGGAGGCACCTACGAGCAGTACTTC
TRBV7-9	many	TRBJ2-7	TRBD1	CASSPWDSSSYEQYF	TGTGCCAGCAGCCCTTGGGACAGCAGCTCCTACGAGCAGTACTTC
TRBV28	many	TRBJ1-2	TRBD1	CASSLRTGIFGYTF	TGTGCCAGCAGTTTAAGGACAGGGATTTTTGGCTACACCTTC
TRBV12-3/TRBV12-4	-	TRBJ1-4	-	CASSLWGGDEKLFF	TGTGCCAGCAGTTTGTGGGGCGGGGATGAAAAACTGTTTTTT
TRBV6-6	many	TRBJ2-3	TRBD1	CASSYLGQGANTQYF	TGTGCCAGCAGTTACCTTGGACAGGGGGCAAATACGCAGTATTTT
TRBV27	many	TRBJ2-5	-	CASSFGASETETQYF	TGTGCCAGCAGTTTCGGGGCGTCTGAGACAGAGACCCAGTACTTC
TRBV7-9	-	TRBJ2-5	-	CASSLVATGQETQYF	TGTGCCAGCAGCTTAGTAGCTACGGGCCAAGAGACCCAGTACTTC
TRBV6-1	many	TRBJ2-2	-	CAGTGRATNTGELFF	TGTGCCGGTACAGGGCGGGCTACGAACACCGGGGAGCTGTTTTTT
TRBV15	many	TRBJ2-3	-	CATSRGVEVAQNTQYF	TGTGCCACCAGCAGAGGAGTCGAAGTAGCACAAAATACGCAGTATTTT
TRBV27	many	TRBJ2-1	-	CASSNLGSYNEQFF	TGTGCCAGCAGTAACCTTGGCTCCTACAATGAGCAGTTCTTC
TRBV4-1	-	TRBJ2-7	-	CASSQELNVWQGLYEQYF	TGCGCCAGCAGCCAAGAACTTAATGTGTGGCAGGGATTATACGAGCAGTACTTC
TRBV3-1	many	TRBJ2-1	TRBD1	CASSPGQGSGNEQFF	TGTGCCAGCAGCCCCGGACAGGGATCTGGCAATGAGCAGTTCTTC
TRBV5-8	many	TRBJ2-1	-	CASSLALLDSWRDEQFF	TGTGCCAGCAGCTTGGCCCTTTTGGACAGCTGGAGGGATGAGCAGTTCTTC
TRBV25-1	many	TRBJ2-5	-	CASSEYLGEETQYF	TGTGCCAGCAGTGAATATCTGGGGGAAGAGACCCAGTACTTC
TRBV13	few	TRBJ2-5	-	CASSLVRNQETQYF	TGTGCCAGCAGCTTAGTGCGAAACCAAGAGACCCAGTACTTC
TRBV7-2	-	TRBJ1-6	TRBD1	CASSPRQGDIYNSPLHF	TGTGCCAGCAGCCCAAGACAGGGGGACATTTATAATTCACCCCTCCACTTT
TRBV24-1	few	TRBJ2-1	TRBD2	CATSEDPGLAEKQTYNEQFF	TGTGCCACCAGTGAGGACCCGGGACTAGCGGAAAAACAGACCTACAATGAGCAGTTCTTC
TRBV5-4	-	TRBJ2-1	TRBD2	CASSGTSGSFHEQFF	TGTGCCAGCAGCGGGACTAGCGGGAGTTTCCATGAGCAGTTCTTC
TRBV6-4	-	TRBJ1-3	TRBD1	CASRSQDRANTIYF	TGTGCCAGCAGATCCCAAGACAGGGCGAACACCATATATTTT
TRBV5-1	many	TRBJ2-1	-	CASSLRRNYNEQFF	TGCGCCAGCAGCTTGCGGCGGAATTACAATGAGCAGTTCTTC
TRBV27	-	TRBJ1-1	-	CDSSLISGNTEAFF	TGTGACAGCAGTTTAATTTCAGGGAACACTGAGGCTTTCTTT
TRBV25-1	many	TRBJ2-1	-	CASSEKPPGTNRNYNEQFF	TGTGCCAGCAGTGAAAAGCCCCCCGGGACCAACAGGAATTACAATGAGCAGTTCTTC
TRBV19	-	TRBJ1-1	TRBD1	CASSTGTGNTEAFF	TGTGCCAGTAGTACCGGGACAGGAAACACTGAAGCTTTCTTT
TRBV7-8	few	TRBJ2-6	-	CASSLDTRRRGESGANVLTF	TGTGCCAGCAGCTTAGATACGAGGAGACGGGGAGAATCTGGGGCCAACGTCCTGACTTTC
TRBV27	-	TRBJ2-1	TRBD1	CASSSDRGNNEQFF	TGTGCCAGCAGTTCCGACAGGGGGAACAATGAGCAGTTCTTC
TRBV9	many	TRBJ2-3	-	CASSGGLRADTQYF	TGTGCCAGCAGCGGGGGCTTGAGAGCAGATACGCAGTATTTT
TRBV13	many	TRBJ2-5	-	CASSLGGDETQYF	TGTGCCAGCAGCTTAGGAGGGGATGAGACCCAGTACTTC
TRBV11-2	many	TRBJ2-1	-	CASTLAHNEQFF	TGTGCCAGCACCCTAGCGCACAATGAGCAGTTCTTC